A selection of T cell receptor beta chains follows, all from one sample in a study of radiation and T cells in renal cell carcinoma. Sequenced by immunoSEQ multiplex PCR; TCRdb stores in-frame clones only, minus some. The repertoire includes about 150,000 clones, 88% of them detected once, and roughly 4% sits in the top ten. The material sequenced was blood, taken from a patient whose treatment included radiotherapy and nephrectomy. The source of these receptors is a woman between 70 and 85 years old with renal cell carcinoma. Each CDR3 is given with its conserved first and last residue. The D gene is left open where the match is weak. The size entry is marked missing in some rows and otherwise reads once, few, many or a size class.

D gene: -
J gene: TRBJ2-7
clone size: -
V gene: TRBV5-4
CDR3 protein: CASSLVGQGSYEQYF
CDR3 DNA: TGTGCCAGCAGCTTGGTGGGGCAGGGCTCCTACGAGCAGTACTTC

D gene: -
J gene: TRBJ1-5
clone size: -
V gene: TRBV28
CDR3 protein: CASSSLRGVGSSNQPQHF
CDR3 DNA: TGTGCCAGCAGTTCCTTGCGGGGGGTTGGAAGTAGCAATCAGCCCCAGCATTTT

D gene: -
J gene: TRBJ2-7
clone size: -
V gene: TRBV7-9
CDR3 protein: CASSHDSRPLEQYF
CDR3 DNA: TGTGCCAGCAGCCACGACTCTCGTCCCCTCGAGCAGTACTTC

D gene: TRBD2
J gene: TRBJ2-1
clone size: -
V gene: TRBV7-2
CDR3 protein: CASSANSGGSYNEQFF
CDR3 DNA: TGTGCCAGCAGCGCGAATAGCGGGGGGTCTTACAATGAGCAGTTCTTC

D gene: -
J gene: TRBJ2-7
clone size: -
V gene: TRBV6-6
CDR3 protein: CASSYPGSHEQYF
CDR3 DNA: TGTGCCAGCAGTTATCCCGGGTCCCACGAGCAGTACTTC

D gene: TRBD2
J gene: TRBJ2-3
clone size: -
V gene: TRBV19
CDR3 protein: CASREGRGATDTQYF
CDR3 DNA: TGTGCCAGTCGAGAAGGGCGGGGGGCCACAGATACGCAGTATTTT

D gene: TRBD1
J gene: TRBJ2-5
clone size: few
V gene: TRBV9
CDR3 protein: CASSGGTGSGETQYF
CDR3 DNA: TGTGCCAGCAGCGGGGGGACAGGGAGTGGGGAGACCCAGTACTTC

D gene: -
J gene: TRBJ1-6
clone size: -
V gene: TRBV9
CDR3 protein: CASSSSRANSPLHF
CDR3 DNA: TGTGCCAGCAGCTCCTCACGGGCCAATTCACCCCTCCACTTT

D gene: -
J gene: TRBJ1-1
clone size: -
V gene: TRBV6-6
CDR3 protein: CASSYKRGDGEAFF
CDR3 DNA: TGTGCCAGCAGTTACAAACGGGGTGACGGTGAAGCTTTCTTT

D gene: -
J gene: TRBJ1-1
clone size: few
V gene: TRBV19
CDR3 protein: CASSSPRKKDTEAFF
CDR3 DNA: TGTGCCAGTAGTTCCCCACGGAAAAAGGACACTGAAGCTTTCTTT

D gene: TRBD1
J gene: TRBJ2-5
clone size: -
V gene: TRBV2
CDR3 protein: CASSDKGARGETQYF
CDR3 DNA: TGTGCCAGCAGTGATAAGGGGGCGAGGGGAGAGACCCAGTACTTC

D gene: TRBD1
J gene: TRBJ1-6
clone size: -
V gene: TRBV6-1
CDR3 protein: CASRELRTGGDSPLHF
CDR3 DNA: TGTGCCAGCAGGGAACTGAGGACAGGGGGCGATTCACCCCTCCACTTT

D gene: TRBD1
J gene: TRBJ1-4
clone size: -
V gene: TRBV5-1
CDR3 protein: CASSPTGATNEKLFF
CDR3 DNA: TGCGCCAGCAGCCCCACAGGGGCAACTAATGAAAAACTGTTTTTT

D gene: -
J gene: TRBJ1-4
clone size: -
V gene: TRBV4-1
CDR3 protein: CASSPRAGTNEKLFF
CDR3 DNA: TGCGCCAGCAGCCCCAGGGCGGGAACTAATGAAAAACTGTTTTTT

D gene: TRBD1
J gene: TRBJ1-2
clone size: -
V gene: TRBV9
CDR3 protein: CASSVELTGGYYGYTF
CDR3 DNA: TGTGCCAGCAGCGTAGAGCTGACAGGGGGCTACTATGGCTACACCTTC

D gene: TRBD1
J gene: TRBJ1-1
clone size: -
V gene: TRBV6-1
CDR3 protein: CASSDPGTGRGTEAFF
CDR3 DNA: TGTGCCAGCAGTGACCCGGGGACAGGGAGGGGCACTGAAGCTTTCTTT

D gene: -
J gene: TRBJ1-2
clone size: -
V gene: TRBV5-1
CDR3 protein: CASSLDPPQRGYTF
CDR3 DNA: TGCGCCAGCAGCTTGGACCCACCTCAGCGGGGCTACACCTTC

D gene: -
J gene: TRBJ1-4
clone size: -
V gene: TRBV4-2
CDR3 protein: CASSQDGSREGKLFF
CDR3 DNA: TGTGCCAGCAGCCAAGATGGGAGCCGGGAGGGGAAACTGTTTTTT

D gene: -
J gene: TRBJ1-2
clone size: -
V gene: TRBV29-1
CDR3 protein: CSVHHTNYGYTF
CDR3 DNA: TGCAGCGTTCATCATACTAACTATGGCTACACCTTC

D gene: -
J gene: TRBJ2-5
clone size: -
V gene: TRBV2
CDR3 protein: CASRPDSQETQYF
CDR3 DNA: TGTGCCAGCAGACCCGACAGCCAAGAGACCCAGTACTTC

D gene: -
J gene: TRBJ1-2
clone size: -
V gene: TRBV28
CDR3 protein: CASSLLGGIDYGYTF
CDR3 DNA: TGTGCCAGCAGCCTTCTAGGGGGAATAGACTATGGCTACACCTTC

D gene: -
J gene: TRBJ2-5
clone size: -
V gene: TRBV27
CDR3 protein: CASNRQETQYF
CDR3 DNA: TGTGCCAGCAACAGACAAGAGACCCAGTACTTC

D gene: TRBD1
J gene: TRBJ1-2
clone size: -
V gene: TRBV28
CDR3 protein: CASGKDRGDYGYTF
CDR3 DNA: TGTGCCAGCGGCAAGGACAGGGGTGACTATGGCTACACCTTC

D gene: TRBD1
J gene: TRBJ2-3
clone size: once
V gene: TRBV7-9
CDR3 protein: CASSRGTGVPDTQYF
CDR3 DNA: TGTGCCAGCAGCCGTGGGACAGGGGTCCCAGATACGCAGTATTTT

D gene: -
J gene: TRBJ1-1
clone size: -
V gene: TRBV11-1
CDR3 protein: CASSSDGNTEAFF
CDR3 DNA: TGTGCCAGCAGCTCGGACGGGAACACTGAAGCTTTCTTT

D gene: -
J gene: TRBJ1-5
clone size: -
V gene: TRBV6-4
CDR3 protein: CASRPRGAQHF
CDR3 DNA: TGTGCCAGCAGGCCGAGAGGGGCCCAGCATTTT

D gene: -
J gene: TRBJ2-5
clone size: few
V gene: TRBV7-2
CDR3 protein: CASSTWTAEYQETQYF
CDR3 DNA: TGTGCCAGCAGCACTTGGACAGCCGAGTACCAAGAGACCCAGTACTTC

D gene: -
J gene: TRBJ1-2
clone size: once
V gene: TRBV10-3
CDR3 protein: CAISESKSSNYGYTF
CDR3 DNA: TGTGCCATCAGTGAGTCGAAGAGCTCTAACTATGGCTACACCTTC

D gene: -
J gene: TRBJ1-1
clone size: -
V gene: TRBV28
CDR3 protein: CASSPGTHDTEAFF
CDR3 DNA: TGTGCCAGCAGTCCTGGGACTCACGACACTGAAGCTTTCTTT

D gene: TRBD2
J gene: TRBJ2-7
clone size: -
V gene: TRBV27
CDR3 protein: CASSLSWRGASEQYF
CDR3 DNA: TGTGCCAGCAGTTTATCTTGGCGGGGGGCGTCCGAGCAGTACTTC

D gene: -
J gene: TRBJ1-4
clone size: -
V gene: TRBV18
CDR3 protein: CASSPRTQGEKLFF
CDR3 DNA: TGTGCCAGCTCACCAAGGACCCAGGGGGAAAAACTGTTTTTT

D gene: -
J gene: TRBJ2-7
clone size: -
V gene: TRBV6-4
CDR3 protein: CASSSPGYEQYF
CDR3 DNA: TGTGCCAGCAGTTCCCCAGGCTACGAGCAGTACTTC

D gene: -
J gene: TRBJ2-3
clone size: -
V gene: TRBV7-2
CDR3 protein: CASSFKGTDTQYF
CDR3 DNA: TGTGCCAGCAGCTTCAAGGGGACAGATACGCAGTATTTT

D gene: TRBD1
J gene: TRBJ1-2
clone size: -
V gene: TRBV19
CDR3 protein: CASSRQGYNYGYTF
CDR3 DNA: TGTGCCAGTAGTCGACAGGGCTACAACTATGGCTACACCTTC

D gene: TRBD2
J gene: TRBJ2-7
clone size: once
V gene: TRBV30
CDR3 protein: CAWKLAGGYEQYF
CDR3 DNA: TGTGCCTGGAAACTAGCGGGGGGATACGAGCAGTACTTC

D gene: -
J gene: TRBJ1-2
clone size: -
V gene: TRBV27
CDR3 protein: CASSGGDGYTF
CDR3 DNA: TGTGCCAGCAGCGGGGGGGATGGCTACACCTTC

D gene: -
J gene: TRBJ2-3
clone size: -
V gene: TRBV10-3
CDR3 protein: CAISESGRTDTQYF
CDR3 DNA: TGTGCCATCAGTGAGTCGGGGCGCACAGATACGCAGTATTTT

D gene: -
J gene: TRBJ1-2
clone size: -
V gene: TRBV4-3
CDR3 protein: CASSQGYSGSYGYTF
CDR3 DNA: TGCGCCAGCAGCCAGGGGTATTCGGGATCCTATGGCTACACCTTC

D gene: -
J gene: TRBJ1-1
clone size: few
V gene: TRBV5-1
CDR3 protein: CASSLERQLNTEAFF
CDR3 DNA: TGCGCCAGCAGCTTGGAACGACAGCTGAACACTGAAGCTTTCTTT

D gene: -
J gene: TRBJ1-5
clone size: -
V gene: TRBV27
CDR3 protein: CASSFPAGGGPLTRDQPQHF
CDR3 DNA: TGTGCCAGCAGTTTCCCGGCGGGGGGTGGTCCCCTGACGCGGGATCAGCCCCAGCATTTT

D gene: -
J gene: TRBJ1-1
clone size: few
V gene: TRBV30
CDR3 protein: CAWSPGGNTEAFF
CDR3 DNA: TGTGCCTGGAGTCCCGGTGGGAACACTGAAGCTTTCTTT

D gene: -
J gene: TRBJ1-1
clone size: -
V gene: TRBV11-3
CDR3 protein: CASSLLGGENTEAFF
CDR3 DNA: TGTGCCAGCAGCTTACTCGGGGGGGAGAACACTGAAGCTTTCTTT

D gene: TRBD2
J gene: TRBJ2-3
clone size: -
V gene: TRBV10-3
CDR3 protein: CAISVTGTSGGAGDTQYF
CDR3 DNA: TGTGCCATCAGTGTAACCGGGACTAGCGGGGGGGCCGGAGATACGCAGTATTTT

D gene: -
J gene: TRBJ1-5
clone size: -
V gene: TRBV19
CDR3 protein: CASSINSGNQPQHF
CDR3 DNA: TGTGCCAGTAGTATAAATTCCGGCAATCAGCCCCAGCATTTT

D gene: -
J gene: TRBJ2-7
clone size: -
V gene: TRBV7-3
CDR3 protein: CASSLAPGPSYEQYF
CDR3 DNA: TGTGCCAGCAGCTTAGCCCCAGGGCCGTCCTACGAGCAGTACTTC

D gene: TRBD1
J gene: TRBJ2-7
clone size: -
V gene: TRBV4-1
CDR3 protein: CASSQDSLGTGGRDEQYF
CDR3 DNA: TGCGCCAGCAGCCAAGATAGCTTAGGGACAGGGGGCAGGGACGAGCAGTACTTC

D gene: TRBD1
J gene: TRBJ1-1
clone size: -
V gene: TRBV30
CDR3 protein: CAWTRQDRGKLDTEAFF
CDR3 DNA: TGTGCCTGGACCCGCCAGGACAGGGGAAAATTGGACACTGAAGCTTTCTTT

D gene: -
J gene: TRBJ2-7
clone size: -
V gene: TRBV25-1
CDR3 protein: CASSVYEQYF
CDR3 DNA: TGTGCCAGCAGTGTATACGAGCAGTACTTC

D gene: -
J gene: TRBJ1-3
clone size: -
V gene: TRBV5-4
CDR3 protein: CASSFRGGNTIYF
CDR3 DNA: TGTGCCAGCAGCTTCAGGGGTGGAAACACCATATATTTT

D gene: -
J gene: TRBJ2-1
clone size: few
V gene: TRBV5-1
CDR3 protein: CASSLERLALSYNEQFF
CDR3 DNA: TGCGCCAGCAGCTTGGAACGGCTAGCGTTGTCCTACAATGAGCAGTTCTTC

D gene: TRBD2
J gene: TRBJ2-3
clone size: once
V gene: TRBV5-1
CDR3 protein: CASSGRLAGGTDTQYF
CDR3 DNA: TGCGCCAGCAGCGGCCGACTAGCGGGGGGAACAGATACGCAGTATTTT

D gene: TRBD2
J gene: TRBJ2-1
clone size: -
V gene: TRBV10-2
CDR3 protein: CASSEVAGGPNEQFF
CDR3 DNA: TGCGCCAGCAGTGAGGTAGCGGGGGGTCCCAATGAGCAGTTCTTC

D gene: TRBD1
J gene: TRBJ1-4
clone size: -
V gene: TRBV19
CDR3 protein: CASSIGQGSSEKLFF
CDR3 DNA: TGTGCCAGTAGTATAGGACAGGGTAGTAGTGAAAAACTGTTTTTT

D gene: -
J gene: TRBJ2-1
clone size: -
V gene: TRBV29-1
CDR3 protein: CSAHADSSANEQFF
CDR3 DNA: TGCAGCGCCCACGCGGACAGTTCAGCGAATGAGCAGTTCTTC

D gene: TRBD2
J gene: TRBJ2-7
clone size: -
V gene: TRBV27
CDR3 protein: CASSLVSKRGTLYEQYF
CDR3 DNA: TGTGCCAGCAGTTTAGTTTCGAAGCGGGGGACTCTCTACGAGCAGTACTTC

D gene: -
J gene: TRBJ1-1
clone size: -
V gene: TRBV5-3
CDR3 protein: CARSLLWTARAEAFF
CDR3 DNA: TGTGCCAGAAGCCTCTTATGGACAGCGCGGGCTGAAGCTTTCTTT

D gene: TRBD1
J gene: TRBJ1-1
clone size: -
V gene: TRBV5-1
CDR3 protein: CASSEGQGRSITEAFF
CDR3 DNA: TGCGCCAGCAGCGAGGGACAGGGGAGGTCGATCACTGAAGCTTTCTTT